This TCR beta chain was identified in a study of graft-versus-host responses after intestinal transplantation. Looking at the study overall: Multivisceral, liver-intestinal, or isolated intestinal transplants were performed in recipients. Following induction with anti-thymocyte globulin, all recipients were given tacrolimus and steroids for around three years. Overall study results and limits: The marrow of recipients harbored GvH clones, and ileum or blood showed some of them first.

The CDR3 sequence is 16 residues long. Profiling relied on immunoSEQ multiplex PCR, and the TCRdb table lists in-frame clones only, not all of them. The sample lists roughly 50,000 clones; roughly 89% were seen once. On this clone: Its specificity is not known.

V gene TRBV7-5 combines with J gene TRBJ1-1; the table's D gene call, TRBD1, was not cross checked with the DNA. TRBV7-5 is described as a pseudogene. The source of this sequence is a human patient who received an intestinal transplant, so some T cells may come from the graft donor. This specimen consisted of PBMCs, obtained roughly 680 days after intestinal transplant. The CDR3 DNA is TGTGTCAGAAGCTTTTTTTTGAGGGGGCCGAACACTGAAGCTTTCTTT. Translating it yields CVRSFFLRGPNTEAFF.